Following are 15 T cell receptor beta chains from one sample sequenced in a study of blood T cell repertoires in COVID-19. Measured with immunoSEQ multiplex PCR; TCRdb has only the in-frame clones, and not every one. The table shows nearly 200,000 clones, with 84% occurring only once. Sequenced sample: peripheral blood. These TCRs come from a human donor in a cohort sampled during active COVID-19.

The chain has TRBV6-6 and TRBJ1-3; 7 nucleotides line up with TRBD1. Germline-derived CDR1 and CDR2 are MNHNY and SVGAGI (reference sequence). The CDR3 has 15 amino acids. Trimming at V came to 5 bases and at J to 6 bases, leaving 10 bases not matched to a gene. The CDR3 sequence is CASSKTRDRENTIYF. In DNA, the CDR3 is TGTGCCAGCAGTAAAACAAGGGACAGAGAAAACACCATATATTTT.

V gene TRBV5-6 combines with J gene TRBJ2-3, with D perhaps matching TRBD1 (5 bases). CDR1 and CDR2 (germline): SGHDT, YYEEEE. Trimming took off 1 base at V and 6 bases at J, with 18 bases between the two ends. The CDR3 is made up of 16 amino acids. In DNA, the CDR3 is TGTGCCAGCAGCTTGTTTACAGGCGCTTACGGGGATACGCAGTATTTT. Its translation is CASSLFTGAYGDTQYF.

V is TRBV5-1 and J is TRBJ1-3; TRBD1 matches at 12 bases. There are 17 residues in the CDR3. Unmatched junction bases numbered 8, after V lost 5 bases and J lost 2 bases. The V gene's germline CDR1 is SGHRS and CDR2 YFSETQ. The CDR3 loop reads CASSPGQGAFPGNTIYF. The CDR3 coding sequence is TGCGCCAGCAGTCCGGGACAGGGGGCGTTTCCTGGAAACACCATATATTTT.

The CDR3 bases are TGCAGCGTTGGACAGGCGGGAAACACCATATATTTT. Translation: CSVGQAGNTIYF. The genes are TRBV29-1 and TRBJ1-3; tentative D call: TRBD1 (6 bases). The CDR3 sequence is 12 residues long. V shed 4 bases and J shed 4 bases, with 8 bases lying between them. Germline V lookup: CDR1 SQVTM, CDR2 ANQGSEA.

This clone was seen a few times. The chain employs TRBV27 and TRBJ2-2; TRBD2 might be the D (7 bases). Germline-derived CDR1 and CDR2 are MNHEY and SMNVEV (reference sequence). The CDR3 is 14 residues long. Trimming removed 5 bases at V and 6 bases at J, with 13 bases between. The CDR3, as DNA: TGTGCCAGCAGTATCCTCGGGGGGCCCGGGGAGCTGTTTTTT. This codes for CASSILGGPGELFF.

Only one count was recorded for this clone. The gene calls are TRBV5-1 and TRBJ2-7; perhaps TRBD1 as D (5 bases). CDR1 is SGHRS, CDR2 YFSETQ, per germline. The V gene lost 0 bases and the J gene lost 1 base, with 17 bases spanning the gap. The CDR3 loop spans 17 amino acids. The CDR3 sequence is CASSLEGQGILSYEQYF. The CDR3 DNA follows: TGCGCCAGCAGCTTGGAGGGTCAGGGAATATTATCCTACGAGCAGTACTTC.

The rearrangement joins TRBV7-2 to TRBJ2-5; D is ambiguous. The CDR3 is made up of 12 amino acids. V shed 2 bases and J shed 5 bases, with 6 bases lying between them. The germline V gene encodes CDR1 SGHTA and CDR2 FQGNSA. The CDR3 spells CASSLNAETQYF. The CDR3 region has the DNA TGTGCCAGCAGCTTAAATGCGGAGACCCAGTACTTC.

V usage is TRBV6-5 and J usage is TRBJ2-6; no reliable D call. V was trimmed by 2 bases and J by 0 bases, leaving 5 bases between them. The germline V gene encodes CDR1 MNHEY and CDR2 SVGAGI. The CDR3 covers 15 residues. In DNA form, the CDR3 reads TGTGCCAGCAGTTACGAGCGCTCTGGGGCCAACGTCCTGACTTTC. Translation: CASSYERSGANVLTF.

The V call is TRBV7-2, the J call TRBJ1-1; the match to TRBD1 covers 8 bases. This CDR3 is 13 amino acids long. The junction had 4 bases not matched to a gene; V was cut back by 9 bases and J by 1 base. Germline V gene data show CDR1 as SGHTA and CDR2 as FQGNSA. In DNA, the CDR3 is TGTGCCAGTCGGACAGGGCCGAACACTGAAGCTTTCTTT. Amino acid sequence: CASRTGPNTEAFF. Together with reference TRBV7-2 and TRBJ1-1, the CDR3 gives the full variable domain: GAGVSQSPSNKVTEKGKDVELRCDPISGHTALYWYRQSLGQGLEFLIYFQGNSAPDKSGLPSDRFSAERTGGSVSTLTIQRTQQEDSAVYLCASRTGPNTEAFFGQGTRLTVV.

For this clone: One end of the junction varies from germline; a read error may be responsible. The chain couples TRBV28 to TRBJ2-5; TRBD2 aligns across 8 bases. Per the germline V gene, CDR1 is MDHEN and CDR2 is SYDVKM. This CDR3 spans 13 amino acids. The CDR3 sequence: CACSVSGKETQYF. As DNA, the CDR3 is TGTGCCTGCAGCGTTAGCGGGAAAGAGACCCAGTACTTC.

This chain connects TRBV3-1 (or the pseudogene TRBV3-2) to TRBJ1-6, with D maybe TRBD1 (6 bases). The germline V gene encodes CDR1 LGHDT and CDR2 YNNKEL (reference sequence). The CDR3 loop spans 15 amino acids. V lost 4 bases and J 9 bases, leaving 16 bases between the germline ends. This CDR3 reads CASSPTPGAGSPLHF. The CDR3 DNA sequence: TGTGCCAGCAGCCCTACCCCAGGGGCTGGTTCACCCCTCCACTTT.

The chain combines TRBV7-2 with TRBJ2-1, with D uncertain. Between the trimmed V and J ends, which lost 2 bases and 6 bases, there was a span of 5 bases. The CDR3 is made up of 12 amino acids. Germline assignment: CDR1 SGHTA and CDR2 FQGNSA. CDR3 sequence (DNA): TGTGCCAGCAGCTTACAGCGCAATGAGCAGTTCTTC. Amino acid sequence: CASSLQRNEQFF.

This clone was observed a single time. V usage is TRBV27 and J usage is TRBJ1-1, with a tentative D call TRBD1 (5 bases). V lost 3 bases and J lost 5, with 10 bases in between. CDR1 is MNHEY and CDR2 is SMNVEV in the germline V gene (reference sequence). CDR3 length: 13 residues. CDR3 nucleotides: TGTGCCAGCAGTTTTGGTGCAGGGACTGAAGCTTTCTTT. This translates into CASSFGAGTEAFF.

This clone occurred once. This chain joins TRBV27 and TRBJ2-7; TRBD2 matches at 10 bases. The CDR3 has 13 residues. CDR1 and CDR2 from the germline V gene are MNHEY and SMNVEV (reference sequence). V shed 7 bases, J shed 4 bases, and the junction held 4 bases outside the gene matches. The CDR3: CASKRAGGYEQYV. Written as DNA, the CDR3 is TGTGCCAGCAAGAGAGCGGGGGGGTACGAGCAGTACGTC.

The chain is built from TRBV19 and TRBJ2-5; TRBD2 matches 7 bases. V shed 5 bases and J 4 bases; nucleotides not matched to a gene: 10. The CDR3 loop spans 15 amino acids. Germline lookup yields CDR1 LNHDA and CDR2 SQIVND (reference sequence). The CDR3 sequence: CASSVGLGLVETQYF. In DNA, the CDR3 is TGTGCCAGTAGTGTCGGCCTTGGACTAGTAGAGACCCAGTACTTC. The variable domain in full, with the rest retrieved from reference TRBV19 and TRBJ2-5, is DGGITQSPKYLFRKEGQNVTLSCEQNLNHDAMYWYRQDPGQGLRLIYYSQIVNDFQKGDIAEGYSVSREKKESFPLTVTSAQKNPTAFYLCASSVGLGLVETQYFGPGTRLLVL.